The clone carrying this T cell receptor (beta chain) was seen many times. Its antigen is still unknown. A single record per CDR3 protein comes from TCRdb applying MiXCR to the 5' RACE reads. The repertoire includes 570,000 or so distinct CDR3 sequences, 9.6% of them detected once, and 2.5% to 3.5% sits in the top ten. The CDR3 spans 12 residues. Germline V CDR1 and CDR2: SQVTM, ANQGSEA. V lost 3 bases, J lost 2 bases, and 6 bases lay in between. This sample is drawn from a study of identical twins. Study observations and caveats: The degree of excess twin sharing was weaker in beta out-of-frame sequences.

These data also formed part of another study, on yellow fever vaccine responses in identical twins. According to that study: The authors reported partly convergent, partly personalized vaccine responses in identical twins.

The specimen was PBMCs. This chain joins TRBV29-1 and TRBJ2-3; no clear D gene. The source of this sequence is a woman aged 18-30 years in good health. The DNA of the CDR3 is TGCAGCGTTGATACTGTCACAGATACGCAGTATTTT. Its protein is CSVDTVTDTQYF.